This T cell receptor (beta chain) stems from a study of regulatory T cells in long-lasting Graves disease. This clonotype was counted between two and nine times. The antigen remains unidentified. Trimming removed 4 bases at V and 5 bases at J, with 9 bases between. CDR3 length: 11 residues. Germline V CDR1 and CDR2: SQVTM, ANQGSEA. Study-level findings and limits: Persistent Graves' patients showed reduced TCR diversity versus newly diagnosed patients. TRBV28 was favored in persistent disease, as were TRBJ1-2 and TRBJ2-5.

Time point here: newly diagnosed GD, antithyroid drugs for less than 3 months. PBMCs were the source of the RNA used for TCR sequencing. The TCR beta library used iRepertoire HTBI primers with Arm-PCR amplification of CDR3. One entry per CDR3 protein results from TCRdb running MiXCR on the multiplex PCR reads. The table lists approximately 440,000 distinct CDR3 sequences, around 15% of them singletons, with 9.5% to 15% in the top ten. These records were also assigned to another study, of T cells in Graves' hyperthyroidism and ophthalmopathy. That paper notes: Ophthalmopathy onset followed model prediction by a median approximately 5.9 months.

This sequence joins TRBV29-1 and TRBJ2-7; D gene uncertain. Source: peripheral blood mononuclear cells (PBMCs), taken at new diagnosis, from a patient treated with antithyroid drugs. This clonotype was obtained from a man aged 35 to 55 with Graves disease. Written as DNA, the CDR3 is TGCAGCGTTGTAGTGGACCACGAGCAGTACTTC. Protein sequence: CSVVVDHEQYF.